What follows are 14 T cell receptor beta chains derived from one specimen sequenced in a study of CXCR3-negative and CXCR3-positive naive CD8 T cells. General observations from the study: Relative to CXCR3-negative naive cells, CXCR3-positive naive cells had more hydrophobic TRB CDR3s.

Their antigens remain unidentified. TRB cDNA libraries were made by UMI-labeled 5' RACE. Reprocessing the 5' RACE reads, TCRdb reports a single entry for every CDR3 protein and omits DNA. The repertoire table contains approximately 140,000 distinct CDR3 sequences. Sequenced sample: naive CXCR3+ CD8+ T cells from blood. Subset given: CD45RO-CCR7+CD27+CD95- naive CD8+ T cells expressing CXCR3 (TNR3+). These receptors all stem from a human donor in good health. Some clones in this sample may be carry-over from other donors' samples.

The CDR3 loop is CASSQEQWSSYNEQFF. V and J are TRBV14 and TRBJ2-1. The CDR3 runs to 16 residues. Germline V CDR1 and CDR2: SGHDN, FVKESK.

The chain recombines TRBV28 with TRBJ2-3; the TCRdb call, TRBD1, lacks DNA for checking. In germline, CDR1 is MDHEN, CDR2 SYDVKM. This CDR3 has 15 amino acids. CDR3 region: CASSPHINRGDTQYF.

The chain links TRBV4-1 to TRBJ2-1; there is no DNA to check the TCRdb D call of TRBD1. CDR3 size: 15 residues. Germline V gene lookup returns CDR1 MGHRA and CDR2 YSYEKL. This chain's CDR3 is CASSQGTGTGNEQFF.

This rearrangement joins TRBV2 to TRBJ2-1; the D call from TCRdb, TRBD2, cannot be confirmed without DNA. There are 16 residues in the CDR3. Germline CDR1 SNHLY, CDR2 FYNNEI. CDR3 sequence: CASSDAGEWEVNEQFF.

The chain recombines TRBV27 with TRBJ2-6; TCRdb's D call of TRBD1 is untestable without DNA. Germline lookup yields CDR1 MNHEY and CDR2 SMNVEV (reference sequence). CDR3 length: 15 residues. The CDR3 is CASSFRARGANVLTF.

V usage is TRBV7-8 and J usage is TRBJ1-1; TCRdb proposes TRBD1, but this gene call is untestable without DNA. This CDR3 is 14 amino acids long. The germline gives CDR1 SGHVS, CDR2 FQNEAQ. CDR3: CASSLAPGGSEAFF.

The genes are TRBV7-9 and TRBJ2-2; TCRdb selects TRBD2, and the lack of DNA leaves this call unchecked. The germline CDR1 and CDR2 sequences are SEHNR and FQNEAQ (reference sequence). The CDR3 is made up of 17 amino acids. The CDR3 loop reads CASSYPTSGTNTGELFF. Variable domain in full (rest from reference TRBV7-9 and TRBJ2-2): DTGVSQNPRHKITKRGQNVTFRCDPISEHNRLYWYRQTLGQGPEFLTYFQNEAQLEKSRLLSDRFSAERPKGSFSTLEIQRTEQGDSAMYLCASSYPTSGTNTGELFFGEGSRLTVL.

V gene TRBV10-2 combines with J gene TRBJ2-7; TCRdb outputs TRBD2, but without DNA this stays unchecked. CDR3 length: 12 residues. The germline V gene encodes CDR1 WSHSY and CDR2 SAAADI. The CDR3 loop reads CASLILRLAGRF.

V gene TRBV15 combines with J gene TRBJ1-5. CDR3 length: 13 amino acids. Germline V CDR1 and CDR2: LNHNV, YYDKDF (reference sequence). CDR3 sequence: CATSRVSNQPQHF.

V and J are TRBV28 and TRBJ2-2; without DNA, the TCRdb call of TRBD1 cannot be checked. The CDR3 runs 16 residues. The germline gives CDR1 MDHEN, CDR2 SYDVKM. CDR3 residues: CASSLQGTGGSGELFF. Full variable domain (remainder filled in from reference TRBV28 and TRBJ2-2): DVKVTQSSRYLVKRTGEKVFLECVQDMDHENMFWYRQDPGLGLRLIYFSYDVKMKEKGDIPEGYSVSREKKERFSLILESASTNQTSMYLCASSLQGTGGSGELFFGEGSRLTVL.

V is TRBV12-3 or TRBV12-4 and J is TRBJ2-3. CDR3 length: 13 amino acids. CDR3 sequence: CASTRRWRDTQYF.

The CDR3 loop is CASTLGTEAFF. The chain joins TRBV5-6 to TRBJ1-1. Germline V gives CDR1 SGHDT, CDR2 YYEEEE. The CDR3 runs 11 residues.

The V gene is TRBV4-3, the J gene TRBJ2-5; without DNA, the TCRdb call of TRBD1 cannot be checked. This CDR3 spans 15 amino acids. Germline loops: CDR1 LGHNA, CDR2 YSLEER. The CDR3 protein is CASSHRWTNQETQYF.

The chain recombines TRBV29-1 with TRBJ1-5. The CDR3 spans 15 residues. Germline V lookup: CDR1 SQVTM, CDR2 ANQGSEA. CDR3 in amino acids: CSVEEGPGRAGPQHF.